This T cell receptor beta chain stems from a study of blood T cell repertoires in COVID-19. The CDR3 totals 15 residues. With V trimmed by 5 bases and J by 5 bases, 7 bases remained unmatched. The germline CDR1 and CDR2 sequences are KGHSH and LQKENI. Sequencing used immunoSEQ multiplex PCR; TCRdb keeps in-frame clones, though not all of them. The table includes more than 25,000 clones, just over 85% detected once. The genes are TRBV18 and TRBJ1-4, with 8 bases matching TRBD1. The sequenced sample consisted of peripheral blood. The sequence came from a man between 70 and 80 years old with acute or convalescent COVID-19. CDR3 sequence (DNA): TGTGCCAGCTCAGCCACACAGGGGGTGAATGAAAAACTGTTTTTT. Amino acid sequence: CASSATQGVNEKLFF. Based on the CDR3 plus reference TRBV18 and TRBJ1-4, the full variable domain is NAGVMQNPRHLVRRRGQEARLRCSPMKGHSHVYWYRQLPEEGLKFMVYLQKENIIDESGMPKERFSAEFPKEGPSILRIQQVVRGDSAAYFCASSATQGVNEKLFFGSGTQLSVL.